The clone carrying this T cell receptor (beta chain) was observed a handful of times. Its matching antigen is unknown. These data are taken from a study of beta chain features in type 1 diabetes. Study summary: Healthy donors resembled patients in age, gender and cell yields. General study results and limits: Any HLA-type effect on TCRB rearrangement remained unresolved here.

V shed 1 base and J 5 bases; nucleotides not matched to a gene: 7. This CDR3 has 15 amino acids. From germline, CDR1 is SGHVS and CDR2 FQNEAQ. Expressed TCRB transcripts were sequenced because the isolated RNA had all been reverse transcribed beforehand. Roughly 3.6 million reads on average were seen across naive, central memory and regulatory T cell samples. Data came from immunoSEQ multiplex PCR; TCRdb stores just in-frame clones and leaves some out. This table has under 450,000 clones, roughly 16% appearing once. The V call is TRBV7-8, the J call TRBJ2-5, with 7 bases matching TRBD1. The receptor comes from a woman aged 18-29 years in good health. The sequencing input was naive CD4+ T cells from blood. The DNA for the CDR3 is TGTGCCAGCAGCTTAGTCAGTCAGGGGGTTGAGACCCAGTACTTC. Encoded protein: CASSLVSQGVETQYF. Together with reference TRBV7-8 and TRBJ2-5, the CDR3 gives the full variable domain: GAGVSQSPRYKVAKRGQDVALRCDPISGHVSLFWYQQALGQGPEFLTYFQNEAQLDKSGLPSDRFFAERPEGSVSTLKIQRTQQEDSAVYLCASSLVSQGVETQYFGPGTRLLVL.